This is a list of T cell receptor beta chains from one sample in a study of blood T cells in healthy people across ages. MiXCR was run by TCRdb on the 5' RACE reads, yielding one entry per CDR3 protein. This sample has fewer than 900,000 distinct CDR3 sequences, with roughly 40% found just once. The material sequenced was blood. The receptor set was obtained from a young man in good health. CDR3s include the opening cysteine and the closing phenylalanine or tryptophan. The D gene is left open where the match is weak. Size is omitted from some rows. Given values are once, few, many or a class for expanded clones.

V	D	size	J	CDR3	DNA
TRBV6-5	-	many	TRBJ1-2	CASSYSFRDNGYTF	TGTGCCAGCAGTTACTCTTTCCGCGATAATGGCTACACCTTC
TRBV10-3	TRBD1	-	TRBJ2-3	CAISGRGQGLGDTQYF	TGTGCCATCAGTGGCCGCGGACAGGGGTTAGGAGATACGCAGTATTTT
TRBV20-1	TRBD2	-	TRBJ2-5	CSARGQRGLQETQYF	TGCAGTGCCCGCGGCCAGCGGGGACTCCAAGAGACCCAGTACTTC
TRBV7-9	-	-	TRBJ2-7	CASSLPRETYEQYF	TGTGCCAGCAGCCTCCCGCGGGAAACCTACGAGCAGTACTTC
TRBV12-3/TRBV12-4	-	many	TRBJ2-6	CASTPGRASGANVLTF	TGTGCCAGCACTCCGGGACGGGCCTCTGGGGCCAACGTCCTGACTTTC
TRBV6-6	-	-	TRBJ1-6	CASSYPGYSSPLHF	TGTGCCAGCAGTTACCCAGGGTATAGTTCACCCCTCCACTTT
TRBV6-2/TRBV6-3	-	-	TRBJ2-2	CASHYPTGELFF	TGTGCCAGCCACTACCCCACCGGGGAGCTGTTTTTT
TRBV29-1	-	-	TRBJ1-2	CSVEGANALYGYTF	TGCAGCGTCGAAGGGGCCAACGCTCTCTATGGCTACACCTTC
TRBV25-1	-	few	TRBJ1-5	CASSEFGGEPQHF	TGTGCCAGCAGTGAATTTGGGGGGGAGCCCCAGCATTTT
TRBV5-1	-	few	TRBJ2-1	CASRANVGVVGEQFF	TGCGCCAGCAGGGCGAATGTCGGGGTGGTAGGTGAGCAGTTCTTC
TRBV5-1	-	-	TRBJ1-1	CASSPGTPTDEAFF	TGCGCCAGCAGCCCCGGGACACCTACCGACGAAGCTTTCTTT
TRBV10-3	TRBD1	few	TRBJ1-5	CAISESGTGSGQPQHF	TGTGCCATCAGTGAGTCAGGGACAGGGTCGGGACAGCCCCAGCATTTT
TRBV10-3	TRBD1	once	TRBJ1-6	CAIKATGQGNSPLHF	TGTGCCATCAAAGCGACAGGGCAGGGGAATTCACCCCTCCACTTT
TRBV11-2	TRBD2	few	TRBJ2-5	CASSPPGLAVETQYF	TGTGCCAGCAGCCCCCCGGGACTAGCTGTGGAGACCCAGTACTTC
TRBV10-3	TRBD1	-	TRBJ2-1	CAISVGQGYNEQFF	TGTGCCATCAGTGTCGGACAGGGTTACAATGAGCAGTTCTTC
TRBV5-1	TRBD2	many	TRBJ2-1	CASSRGGSSYNEQFF	TGCGCCAGCAGTCGTGGCGGGAGCTCCTACAATGAGCAGTTCTTC
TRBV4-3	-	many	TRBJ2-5	CASSQAKGRQETQYF	TGCGCCAGCAGCCAAGCCAAAGGCCGCCAAGAGACCCAGTACTTC
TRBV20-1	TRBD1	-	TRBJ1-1	CSARGDRENTEAFF	TGCAGTGCTCGCGGGGACAGGGAGAACACTGAAGCTTTCTTT
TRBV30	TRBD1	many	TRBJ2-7	CAWAPKVDRVITGYF	TGTGCCTGGGCTCCGAAAGTGGACAGGGTCATTACTGGGTACTTC
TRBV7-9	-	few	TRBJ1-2	CASSFVTMGKDSYGYTF	TGTGCCAGCAGCTTTGTGACCATGGGGAAGGACTCCTATGGCTACACCTTC
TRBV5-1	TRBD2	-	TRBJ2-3	CTSSLSGASTDTQYF	TGCACCAGCAGCTTAAGCGGGGCTAGCACAGATACGCAGTATTTT
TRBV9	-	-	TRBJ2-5	CASSVEGGRVTQYF	TGTGCCAGCAGCGTAGAGGGGGGTCGGGTGACCCAGTACTTC
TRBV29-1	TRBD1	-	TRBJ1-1	CSVEEQGFGTEAFF	TGCAGCGTAGAAGAACAGGGGTTTGGGACTGAAGCTTTCTTT
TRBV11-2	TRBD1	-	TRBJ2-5	CASSLVLSQTGSKRDKAKGQYF	TGTGCCAGCAGCTTAGTTCTTTCTCAGACAGGGTCAAAGAGGGACAAGGCCAAGGGGCAGTACTTC